These 6 T cell receptor beta chains share one sample of origin, sequenced in a study of CD8+ T cells in alopecia areata (dated by TCRdb to 2017 to 2018). The library was produced with the immunoSEQ multiplex PCR assay. To provide template for TCR sequencing, every sample had RNA extracted and reverse transcribed into cDNA. TCRdb carries this immuneACCESS record with in-frame sequences only. Its versions omit some clonotypes, under half of them owing to an unresolved V gene in the studies checked, with the rest unexplained. The table shows over 100,000 clones here, with no singletons. The ten largest clones capture about 19% of the sample. Source material: lesional skin. These receptors were collected from a C3H/HeJ mouse with alopecia areata. This strain has the MHC haplotype H2-k.

Turning to this clone: Mouse gene names and germline throughout. Coverage ceases 4 residues before the CDR3 finishes, and the germline J gene fills in the end. Distinct nucleotide sequences in the sample also encode this CDR3. The V and J genes are TRBV1 and TRBJ2-2; D perhaps matches TRBD1 (6 bases). Trimming pared 0 bases from V and 3 bases from J, leaving 11 bases between. The length of the CDR3 is 16 residues. Germline V CDR1 and CDR2: NSQYPW, LRSPGD (reference sequence). The covered CDR3 bases are TGCACCTGCAGTGCAGATCGGGAGGGGGACACCGGG. This gives the protein CTCSADREGDTG. The full CDR3 sequence reads CTCSADREGDTGQLYF.

This clone was found many times. Any gene name here is a mouse gene name. Read sequence stops 4 residues before the CDR3 end, and the germline J gene provides the missing end. The chain is built from TRBV13-3 and TRBJ2-7; D gene unclear. V was clipped by 0 bases and J by 0 bases, with 7 bases between them. Germline V gene sequence: CDR1 NNHDY, CDR2 SYVADS. The CDR3 consists of 14 residues. Incomplete CDR3 DNA: TGTGCCAGCAGTGATGGTCCAAGCTCCTAT. The encoded protein is CASSDGPSSY. Given in full, the CDR3 is CASSDGPSSYEQYF.

Worth noting for this clone: Genes here carry mouse names. From the germline J gene comes the end of the CDR3, since the read stops 4 residues before it. The chain links TRBV13-3 to TRBJ2-3; 8 nucleotides align to TRBD2. Germline CDR1 NNHDY, CDR2 SYVADS. The junction had 4 bases not matched to a gene; V was cut back by 1 base and J by 0 bases. The CDR3 is 16 residues long. Here the CDR3 reads CASSDMGDWSAETLYF. CDR3 bases read: TGTGCCAGCAGTGATATGGGGGACTGGAGTGCAGAA.

Points on this clone: Gene labels here are mouse ones. The read terminates 4 residues ahead of where the CDR3 ends, so the germline J gene completes it. This same CDR3 is encoded by further DNA sequences in the sample. This chain connects TRBV17 to TRBJ2-1; TRBD1 matches at 7 bases. V lost 6 bases, J lost 3 bases, and 2 bases stayed unmatched. Germline CDR1 MNHDT, CDR2 YYDKIL. The CDR3 contains 13 residues. The CDR3 protein is CASSAGGYAEQFF. The sequenced part of the CDR3 DNA is TGTGCTAGCAGCGCAGGGGGCTATGCT.

This clone was observed a handful of times. Here the gene names and germline are mouse. The read ends 4 residues shy of where the CDR3 ends; the end is completed using the germline J gene. The rearrangement links TRBV1 to TRBJ2-1; D is unclear. This CDR3 contains 16 residues. From germline, CDR1 is NSQYPW and CDR2 LRSPGD (reference sequence). V was shortened by 0 bases and J by 0 bases, with 9 bases between the two germline ends. CDR3 DNA, as far as it was read: TGCACCTGCAGTGCAGATCTAGGGTATAACTATGCT. Protein sequence: CTCSADLGYNYA. The CDR3 as a whole reads CTCSADLGYNYAEQFF.

This clone was detected a few times. Gene names and germline refer to mouse. The read terminates 4 residues before the CDR3 end, so the remaining end is supplied by the germline J gene. The chain has TRBV1 and TRBJ2-1, with a possible D match to TRBD1 (5 bases). The germline gives CDR1 NSQYPW, CDR2 LRSPGD (reference sequence). The CDR3 is 14 amino acids. V lost 5 bases and J lost 0, with 8 bases in between. This CDR3 is CTCSHRYNYAEQFF. CDR3 DNA (partial): TGCACCTGCAGTCACAGGTATAACTATGCT.